The rows below give T cell receptor beta chains drawn from one sample of a study of low-dose radiotherapy and immunotherapy resistance in tumors. TCRdb redid the calling of the reads with MiXCR, one entry per CDR3 protein. The data hold some 88,000 distinct CDR3 sequences, with roughly 9% observed a single time. Sequenced material: PBMCs, taken before treatment. The receptors come from a male donor with prostate cancer. The CDR3 runs from the conserved cysteine through the conserved F or W. D genes are given only for firm matches. Clone size, where shown, is once, few, many, or a class for clones that have expanded.

v_gene,abundance,j_gene,d_gene,CDR3aa,CDR3nt
TRBV5-1,many,TRBJ2-7,.,CASSPDFSEQYF,TGCGCCAGCAGCCCGGACTTCTCCGAGCAGTACTTC
TRBV7-9,many,TRBJ2-3,.,CASSLDGVSVDTQYF,TGTGCCAGCAGCTTAGATGGGGTATCGGTGGATACGCAGTATTTT
TRBV6-2/TRBV6-3,many,TRBJ2-3,.,CASRAERGLQRGSTDTQYF,TGTGCCAGCAGGGCCGAAAGGGGGCTCCAGCGGGGGTCCACAGATACGCAGTATTTT
TRBV9,.,TRBJ1-2,.,CASSVEAGIYGYTF,TGTGCCAGCAGCGTAGAGGCAGGGATCTATGGCTACACCTTC
TRBV4-3,many,TRBJ2-2,.,CASSQEARVNTGELFF,TGCGCCAGCAGCCAAGAGGCCAGGGTAAACACCGGGGAGCTGTTTTTT
TRBV29-1,many,TRBJ2-1,.,CSVEGLAIYEQFF,TGCAGCGTTGAGGGCCTAGCGATCTATGAGCAGTTCTTC
TRBV6-5,few,TRBJ1-1,.,CASSYSEVTEAFF,TGTGCCAGCAGTTACTCCGAGGTCACTGAAGCTTTCTTT
TRBV27,many,TRBJ1-2,.,CASSSPGGGYTF,TGTGCCAGCAGTTCCCCAGGAGGTGGCTACACCTTC
TRBV7-2,many,TRBJ2-4,TRBD2,CASRHGREAGNIQYF,TGTGCCAGCAGGCACGGGCGGGAGGCCGGAAACATTCAGTACTTC
TRBV3-1,many,TRBJ2-7,.,CASSQGGEQYF,TGTGCCAGCAGCCAAGGGGGCGAGCAGTACTTC
TRBV7-2,many,TRBJ2-7,TRBD1,CASSSDGQAPREQYF,TGTGCCAGCAGCTCGGACGGACAGGCCCCCCGCGAGCAGTACTTC
TRBV27,many,TRBJ2-5,.,CASKGAGVGQETQYF,TGTGCCAGCAAGGGGGCGGGAGTTGGCCAAGAGACCCAGTACTTC
TRBV28,many,TRBJ2-1,.,CASSLWRDPYNEQFF,TGTGCCAGCAGTTTATGGCGGGACCCCTACAATGAGCAGTTCTTC
TRBV5-1,many,TRBJ2-1,.,CASSLAQASYNEQFF,TGCGCCAGCAGCTTGGCACAGGCCTCCTACAATGAGCAGTTCTTC
TRBV18,.,TRBJ1-1,TRBD1,CASSPVLGTGANTEAFF,TGTGCCAGCTCACCGGTTTTAGGGACAGGGGCGAACACTGAAGCTTTCTTT
TRBV28,many,TRBJ1-2,.,CASSLGLWGYTF,TGTGCCAGCAGTTTGGGTCTGTGGGGCTACACCTTC
TRBV5-1,many,TRBJ1-5,.,CASSLDGGSNQPQHF,TGCGCCAGCAGCTTGGACGGGGGATCCAATCAGCCCCAGCATTTT
TRBV7-6,many,TRBJ2-7,.,CASSSSGTPFGEQYF,TGTGCCAGCAGCTCCTCCGGGACTCCTTTTGGGGAGCAGTACTTC
TRBV7-2,many,TRBJ2-7,.,CASSQGPGRTYEQYF,TGTGCCAGCAGCCAGGGCCCTGGGAGAACCTACGAGCAGTACTTC
TRBV2,many,TRBJ2-2,.,CASSDRWGANTGELFF,TGTGCCAGCAGTGACCGATGGGGGGCGAACACCGGGGAGCTGTTTTTT
TRBV28,few,TRBJ2-1,.,CASRALAIEQFF,TGTGCCAGCAGAGCGCTAGCGATAGAGCAGTTCTTC
TRBV5-5,many,TRBJ2-7,TRBD1,CASSLWDRGRYEQYF,TGTGCCAGCAGCTTGTGGGACAGGGGAAGATACGAGCAGTACTTC
TRBV28,many,TRBJ2-2,.,CASIAGLVTGELFF,TGTGCCAGCATCGCGGGGCTAGTCACCGGGGAGCTGTTTTTT
TRBV6-2/TRBV6-3,many,TRBJ1-2,.,CASSIGLNYGYTF,TGTGCCAGCAGTATCGGACTGAACTATGGCTACACCTTC
TRBV28,many,TRBJ1-5,TRBD1,CASYSLIDRGGQPQHF,TGTGCCAGCTACAGTCTTATCGACAGGGGAGGTCAGCCCCAGCATTTT
TRBV5-1,many,TRBJ2-7,.,CASSPENSYEQYF,TGCGCCAGCAGCCCCGAGAACTCCTACGAGCAGTACTTC
TRBV2,many,TRBJ2-7,.,CASSEQGLSEQYF,TGTGCCAGCAGTGAGCAGGGTCTGAGCGAGCAGTACTTC
TRBV28,many,TRBJ2-1,.,CASRKGGEVLNEQFF,TGTGCCAGCAGAAAGGGGGGCGAGGTATTGAATGAGCAGTTCTTC
TRBV20-1,many,TRBJ2-3,.,CSARYRGTDTQYF,TGCAGTGCTAGATATAGGGGCACAGATACGCAGTATTTT
TRBV2,many,TRBJ2-7,.,CASSEPTVYEQYF,TGTGCCAGCAGTGAACCGACAGTCTACGAGCAGTACTTC
TRBV6-6,few,TRBJ2-7,.,CASSESGNKQYF,TGTGCCAGCAGTGAGTCGGGGAACAAGCAGTACTTC
TRBV28,many,TRBJ1-6,.,CASSPAEPYLALHF,TGTGCCAGCAGCCCCGCAGAGCCCTATTTGGCCCTCCACTTT
TRBV5-1,many,TRBJ2-5,.,CASSGEETQYF,TGCGCCAGCAGCGGCGAAGAGACCCAGTACTTC
TRBV5-5,many,TRBJ2-5,.,CASSFMEVETQYF,TGTGCCAGCAGTTTTATGGAGGTGGAGACCCAGTACTTC
TRBV9,many,TRBJ1-4,.,CASSPRVEEYEKLFF,TGTGCCAGCAGCCCCAGGGTGGAGGAGTATGAAAAACTGTTTTTT
TRBV2,many,TRBJ2-2,TRBD1,CASSETTGSGELFF,TGTGCCAGCAGTGAAACGACAGGGTCCGGGGAGCTGTTTTTT
TRBV9,many,TRBJ2-2,.,CASSVNTGELFF,TGTGCCAGCAGCGTTAACACCGGGGAGCTGTTTTTT
TRBV28,few,TRBJ1-5,.,CASTEVNQPQHF,TGTGCCAGCACCGAGGTTAATCAGCCCCAGCATTTT
TRBV28,many,TRBJ2-7,.,CASSEAYEQYF,TGTGCCAGCAGCGAAGCCTACGAGCAGTACTTC
TRBV10-3,many,TRBJ2-1,.,CAISESSGWISYNEQFF,TGTGCCATCAGTGAGTCGTCGGGCTGGATCTCCTACAATGAGCAGTTCTTC
TRBV7-3,many,TRBJ1-1,.,CASSLSSVNTEAFF,TGTGCCAGCAGCTTAAGCAGCGTGAACACTGAAGCTTTCTTT
TRBV2,few,TRBJ2-5,.,CASSVQETQYF,TGTGCCAGCAGTGTTCAAGAGACCCAGTACTTC
TRBV28,many,TRBJ1-5,TRBD1,CASTSRGGGGSNQPQHF,TGTGCCAGCACCTCTAGAGGGGGCGGGGGGAGCAATCAGCCCCAGCATTTT
TRBV18,many,TRBJ1-5,.,CASSREHSNQPQHF,TGTGCCAGCTCACGGGAACATAGCAATCAGCCCCAGCATTTT
TRBV20-1,many,TRBJ2-7,TRBD1,CSAREYDRVREQYF,TGCAGTGCTAGAGAATATGACAGGGTTCGCGAGCAGTACTTC
TRBV2,many,TRBJ2-1,.,CASRETRQPYNEQFF,TGTGCCAGCAGAGAGACTAGACAACCATACAATGAGCAGTTCTTC
TRBV20-1,many,TRBJ2-1,.,CSVVLAFLPSSYNEQFF,TGCAGTGTTGTGCTAGCGTTCCTTCCTAGCTCCTACAATGAGCAGTTCTTC